One sample yielded the 9 T cell receptor beta chains listed below, sequenced in a study of cytomegalovirus exposure and HLA in healthy donors. PCR was performed using 60 Vbeta and 13 Jbeta primers. Method: immunoSEQ multiplex PCR; TCRdb's copy keeps in-frame clones and lacks some. The table has tens of thousands of clones, approximately 75% seen once. The material sequenced was PBMCs. All receptors come from a man aged 50 to 60 in good health and CMV-seropositive.

V usage is TRBV6-6 and J usage is TRBJ1-5, with D unresolved. V lost 4 bases, J lost 3 bases, and 10 bases lay in between. Germline V gene data show CDR1 as MNHNY and CDR2 as SVGAGI (reference sequence). The CDR3 extends over 14 amino acids. CDR3 in DNA: TGTGCCAGCAGTTTGGCGGGAAACAATCAGCCCCAGCATTTT. Protein product: CASSLAGNNQPQHF.

The chain has TRBV27 and TRBJ1-2; D may be TRBD1 (5 bases). V gave up 0 bases and J gave up 1 base, with 9 bases separating them. The CDR3 is 15 amino acids. Per germline, CDR1 MNHEY and CDR2 SMNVEV (reference sequence). The CDR3 sequence: CASSLSIRGNYGYTF. The CDR3 DNA follows: TGTGCCAGCAGTTTATCGATTAGGGGTAACTATGGCTACACCTTC.

The CDR3 coding sequence is TGCGCCAGCAGCTTGGACCCAGGGGATCAGCCCCAGCATTTT. It specifies CASSLDPGDQPQHF. This sequence joins TRBV5-1 and TRBJ1-5; perhaps TRBD1 as D (6 bases). The CDR3 sequence is 14 residues long. Germline CDR1 is SGHRS and CDR2 is YFSETQ. V was clipped by 0 bases and J by 5 bases, with 9 bases between them. Full variable domain (rest looked up from reference TRBV5-1 and TRBJ1-5): KAGVTQTPRYLIKTRGQQVTLSCSPISGHRSVSWYQQTPGQGLQFLFEYFSETQRNKGNFPGRFSGRQFSNSRSEMNVSTLELGDSALYLCASSLDPGDQPQHFGDGTRLSIL.

V and J are TRBV6-1 and TRBJ1-2; unclear D gene. The V end was cut by 1 base, the J end by 7 bases, with 19 bases between. CDR1 is MNHNS, CDR2 SASEGT, per germline. This CDR3 has 16 amino acids. CDR3 protein: CASSEGQIKFEVGYTF. In DNA form, the CDR3 reads TGTGCCAGCAGTGAAGGGCAGATCAAGTTCGAAGTTGGCTACACCTTC.

This chain uses TRBV5-1 with TRBJ2-7; a weak D match, TRBD2 (7 bases). Trimming removed 0 bases from V and 0 bases from J, with 13 bases in between. CDR3 length: 16 residues. Per germline, CDR1 SGHRS and CDR2 YFSETQ. CDR3 protein: CASSLDPGGPSYEQYF. As DNA, the CDR3 is TGCGCCAGCAGCTTGGATCCGGGGGGCCCCTCCTACGAGCAGTACTTC.

V gene TRBV6-1 combines with J gene TRBJ1-1; TRBD1 agrees at 10 bases. The germline CDR1 and CDR2 sequences are MNHNS and SASEGT. Trimming removed 6 bases from V and 4 bases from J; junction bases left unmatched: 5. The CDR3 covers 14 residues. CDR3 bases: TGTGCCAGCAGCTCCGGGACAGGGGCCACTGAAGCTTTCTTT. This encodes CASSSGTGATEAFF.

This clone was picked up a small number of times. The chain is built from TRBV9 and TRBJ2-5; 8 bases line up with TRBD2. Germline V lookup: CDR1 SGDLS, CDR2 YYNGEE. The CDR3 spans 14 residues. V dropped 4 bases and J dropped 4; count of bases not matched to a gene: 6. The CDR3 nucleotides are TGTGCCAGCAGCCTTAGCGGGGTGGGAGAGACCCAGTACTTC. It specifies CASSLSGVGETQYF.

The chain couples TRBV27 to TRBJ2-1; 7 nucleotides agree with TRBD2. This CDR3 comprises 15 residues. Germline lookup yields CDR1 MNHEY and CDR2 SMNVEV (reference sequence). With V trimmed by 4 bases and J by 7 bases, 10 bases remained unmatched. CDR3 sequence reads: CASSSVAGSRNEQFF. CDR3 bases: TGTGCCAGCAGTTCTGTAGCGGGTTCAAGAAATGAGCAGTTCTTC.

The chain employs TRBV7-8 and TRBJ1-5; 9 bases align to TRBD1. V shed 5 bases and J 4 bases; nucleotides not matched to a gene: 3. Germline-derived CDR1 and CDR2 are SGHVS and FQNEAQ. CDR3 length: 14 amino acids. This CDR3 is CASSPGQGNQPQHF. CDR3 DNA: TGTGCCAGCAGCCCGGGACAGGGAAATCAGCCCCAGCATTTT.